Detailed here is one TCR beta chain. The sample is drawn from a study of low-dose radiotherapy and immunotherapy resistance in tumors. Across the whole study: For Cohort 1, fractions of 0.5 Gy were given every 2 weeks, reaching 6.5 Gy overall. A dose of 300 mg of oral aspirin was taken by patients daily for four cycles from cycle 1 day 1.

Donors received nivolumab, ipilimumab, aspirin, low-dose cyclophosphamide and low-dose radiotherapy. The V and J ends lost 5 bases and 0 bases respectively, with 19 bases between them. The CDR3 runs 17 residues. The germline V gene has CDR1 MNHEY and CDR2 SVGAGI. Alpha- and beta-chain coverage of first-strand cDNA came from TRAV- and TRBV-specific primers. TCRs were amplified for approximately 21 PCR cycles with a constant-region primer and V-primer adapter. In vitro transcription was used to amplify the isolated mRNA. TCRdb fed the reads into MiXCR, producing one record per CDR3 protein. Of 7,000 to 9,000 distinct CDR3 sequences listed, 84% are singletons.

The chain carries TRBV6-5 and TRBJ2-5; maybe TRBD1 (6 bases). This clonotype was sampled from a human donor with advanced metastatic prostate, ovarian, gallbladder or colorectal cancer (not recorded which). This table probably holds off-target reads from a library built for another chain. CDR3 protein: CASSVRATTGHQETQYF. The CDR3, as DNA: TGTGCCAGCAGTGTCCGGGCAACTACAGGGCACCAAGAGACCCAGTACTTC.